The rows below give T cell receptor beta chains drawn from one sample of a study of blood T cell repertoires in COVID-19. Generated by immunoSEQ multiplex PCR, the TCRdb table keeps only in-frame clones and is missing some. The profile shows about 100,000 clones, about 91% of them singletons. Sequenced input: peripheral blood. The receptor set was obtained from a human donor in a cohort sampled during active COVID-19. Both conserved end residues are part of each CDR3. D genes are given only for firm matches. The size of a clone is reported for some rows only, either as once, few or many, or as a class for expanded clones.

j_call d_call clone_size v_call cdr3_aa cdr3_nt
TRBJ2-1 TRBD1 - TRBV6-4 CASSDSRTGYNEQFF TGTGCCAGCAGTGACTCAAGGACAGGGTACAATGAGCAGTTCTTC
TRBJ2-7 TRBD1 once TRBV27 CASSLLAGGLNSYEQYF TGTGCCAGCAGTTTATTGGCAGGGGGCTTAAACTCCTACGAGCAGTACTTC
TRBJ2-5 - - TRBV6-5 CASGAVFQETQYF TGTGCCAGCGGAGCGGTCTTCCAAGAGACCCAGTACTTC
TRBJ2-3 - - TRBV9 CASSVQMGTDTQYF TGTGCCAGCAGCGTCCAGATGGGCACAGATACGCAGTATTTT
TRBJ2-1 TRBD2 - TRBV4-3 CASSQGSGSYNEQFF TGCGCCAGCAGCCAAGGTAGCGGGTCTTACAATGAGCAGTTCTTC
TRBJ2-1 - - TRBV28 CASSYPWGPYNEQFF TGTGCCAGCAGTTACCCATGGGGGCCTTACAATGAGCAGTTCTTC
TRBJ2-3 TRBD2 medium-sized TRBV6-2/TRBV6-3 CASSHRTLAGVDTDTQYF TGTGCCAGCAGCCACAGAACACTAGCGGGAGTAGATACAGATACGCAGTATTTT
TRBJ2-1 TRBD2 - TRBV5-1 CATSDGGIEQFF TGCGCCACGTCCGACGGGGGGATTGAGCAGTTCTTC
TRBJ1-2 - - TRBV7-2 CASSLGVYGYSF TGTGCCAGCAGCTTAGGCGTTTATGGCTACAGCTTC
TRBJ2-5 TRBD1 - TRBV4-1 CASSQGVAPGQGQETQYF TGCGCCAGCAGCCAAGGGGTAGCTCCGGGACAGGGGCAAGAGACCCAGTACTTC
TRBJ1-5 TRBD1 - TRBV9 CASSATGDNQPQHF TGTGCCAGCAGCGCGACAGGGGACAATCAGCCCCAGCATTTT
TRBJ2-1 TRBD2 - TRBV7-2 CASSLTGGHYPQDEQFF TGTGCCAGCAGCCTCACGGGGGGGCACTACCCCCAAGATGAGCAGTTCTTC
TRBJ2-7 - - TRBV27 CASSLAEPYEQYF TGTGCCAGCAGTTTAGCGGAGCCCTACGAGCAGTACTTC
TRBJ2-7 TRBD1 - TRBV10-2 CASRRDRNYEQYF TGCGCCAGCAGGCGGGACAGGAACTACGAGCAGTACTTC
TRBJ2-7 - - TRBV7-8 CASSLAPREQYF TGTGCCAGCAGCTTAGCCCCTCGCGAGCAGTACTTC
TRBJ2-5 TRBD2 - TRBV10-3 CAISEPAGEETQYF TGTGCCATCAGTGAGCCAGCGGGAGAGGAGACCCAGTACTTC
TRBJ2-2 - - TRBV5-1 CASSVGGQNTGELFF TGCGCCAGCAGCGTTGGGGGACAGAACACCGGGGAGCTGTTTTTT
TRBJ2-2 TRBD1 few TRBV19 CASRDRGRAGELFF TGTGCCAGCCGGGACAGGGGGCGCGCCGGGGAGCTGTTTTTT
TRBJ1-2 - once TRBV9 CASIRLGGYTF TGTGCCAGCATCCGGCTCGGGGGCTACACCTTC
TRBJ2-6 TRBD1 - TRBV19 CASSIELDRVSGANVLTF TGTGCCAGTAGTATAGAATTGGACAGGGTCTCTGGGGCCAACGTCCTGACTTTC
TRBJ2-1 - - TRBV7-2 CASSSGRASYNEQFF TGTGCCAGCAGCTCGGGCAGGGCCTCCTACAATGAGCAGTTCTTC
TRBJ2-3 TRBD1 - TRBV7-9 CASSLAGTGGAGDTQYF TGTGCCAGCAGCTTAGCCGGGACAGGGGGCGCAGGGGATACGCAGTATTTT
TRBJ2-1 TRBD1 once TRBV5-4 CASSRTTGINEQFF TGTGCCAGCAGCCGGACGACAGGGATCAATGAGCAGTTCTTC
TRBJ1-5 TRBD1 - TRBV7-2 CASSRTGLNGQPQHF TGTGCCAGCAGCCGGACAGGACTAAATGGTCAGCCCCAGCATTTT
TRBJ2-7 - - TRBV27 CASSSQGPYYEQYF TGTGCCAGCAGTTCACAGGGACCATACTACGAGCAGTACTTC
TRBJ2-1 - - TRBV19 CASRGQFLSYNEQFF TGTGCCAGTAGAGGACAGTTTTTATCCTACAATGAGCAGTTCTTC
TRBJ2-2 TRBD2 - TRBV7-9 CASSLGAGVSTGELFF TGTGCCAGCAGCTTAGGGGCGGGAGTGAGTACCGGGGAGCTGTTTTTT
TRBJ2-5 TRBD1 - TRBV27 CASRGTGWQETQYF TGTGCCAGCAGGGGGACAGGGTGGCAAGAGACCCAGTACTTC
TRBJ1-3 - - TRBV28 CASSLLQGIGNTIYF TGTGCCAGCAGTTTATTACAGGGCATTGGAAACACCATATATTTT
TRBJ1-1 TRBD1 - TRBV18 CASSPKGTGGANTEAFF TGTGCCAGCTCACCAAAGGGGACAGGGGGCGCGAACACTGAAGCTTTCTTT
TRBJ1-5 TRBD1 - TRBV6-5 CASRMDRVVQPQHF TGTGCCAGCAGGATGGACAGGGTTGTTCAGCCCCAGCATTTT
TRBJ2-1 - - TRBV15 CATSRERAHNEQFF TGTGCCACCAGCAGAGAGCGGGCTCACAATGAGCAGTTCTTC
TRBJ2-1 - - TRBV5-1 CASSPWVAGSVNEQFF TGCGCCAGCAGCCCCTGGGTCGCGGGATCGGTCAATGAGCAGTTCTTC
TRBJ1-3 TRBD1 - TRBV18 CASSRDRVGNTIYF TGTGCCAGCTCCCGGGACAGGGTTGGAAACACCATATATTTT
TRBJ1-2 TRBD1 few TRBV7-2 CASSSHEQGGYTF TGTGCCAGCAGCTCCCATGAACAGGGGGGCTACACCTTC
TRBJ2-1 TRBD2 few TRBV28 CASSPGTSGRGGAGYEQFF TGTGCCAGCAGTCCTGGGACTAGCGGGAGAGGTGGCGCTGGCTATGAGCAGTTCTTC
TRBJ1-5 - - TRBV7-9 CASSLSIEGQPQHF TGTGCCAGCAGCTTATCTATCGAGGGACAGCCCCAGCATTTT
TRBJ2-7 - - TRBV18 CASSPPDWPLTYEQYF TGTGCCAGCTCACCCCCGGACTGGCCTCTAACCTACGAGCAGTACTTC
TRBJ2-7 - - TRBV18 CASSTTNRPSYEQYF TGTGCCAGCTCAACGACGAACAGGCCTTCCTACGAGCAGTACTTC
TRBJ2-5 TRBD1 - TRBV7-9 CASSRQGGETQYF TGTGCCAGCAGCCGACAGGGGGGTGAGACCCAGTACTTC
TRBJ2-2 TRBD1 once TRBV27 CASSRSTGVANTGELFF TGTGCCAGCAGTCGCTCGACAGGGGTCGCGAACACCGGGGAGCTGTTTTTT
TRBJ1-6 - - TRBV15 CATSRAGGTGSPLHF TGTGCCACCAGTAGAGCGGGGGGGACCGGGTCACCCCTCCACTTT
TRBJ1-5 TRBD1 - TRBV6-6 CASVRGTVSNQPQHF TGTGCCAGCGTCAGAGGGACAGTTAGCAATCAGCCCCAGCATTTT
TRBJ1-1 TRBD1 - TRBV7-9 CASSSAPMRGPAFF TGTGCCAGCAGCTCCGCACCCATGAGGGGGCCGGCTTTCTTT
TRBJ2-7 - - TRBV6-6 CASSPLSGTTYEQYF TGTGCCAGCAGTCCCCTAAGCGGGACAACCTACGAGCAGTACTTC
TRBJ2-2 TRBD1 - TRBV18 CASSPRTGDTGELFF TGTGCCAGCTCACCGCGGACAGGGGACACCGGGGAGCTGTTTTTT
TRBJ2-2 - - TRBV5-5 CATKDDPPGTGELFF TGTGCCACCAAAGATGACCCACCGGGGACCGGGGAGCTGTTTTTT
TRBJ1-2 - - TRBV7-9 CASSLPGIGDGYTF TGTGCCAGCAGCTTACCCGGGATTGGTGATGGCTACACCTTC
TRBJ1-2 - - TRBV6-6 CASSPGRGYGYTF TGTGCCAGCAGTCCCGGGAGGGGCTATGGCTACACCTTC